These T cell receptor beta chains were read from a single sample in a study of blood T cell repertoires in COVID-19. Sequenced by immunoSEQ multiplex PCR; TCRdb stores in-frame clones only, minus some. Of some 200,000 clones listed, 80% to 90% were seen once; the top ten hold about 0.96%. Sequenced sample: peripheral blood. Receptors originate from a young woman who had recovered from COVID-19. Both conserved end residues are part of each CDR3. Fields, in order: clone size, D gene, J gene, V gene, CDR3 protein, CDR3 DNA. The D gene is left open where the match is weak. Clone size is stated in some rows and not others, as once, few, many or a class when expanded.

few TRBD1 TRBJ1-6 TRBV30 CARRPGQYNSPLHF TGTGCCCGTCGTCCGGGACAGTATAATTCACCCCTCCACTTT
. . TRBJ2-2 TRBV18 CASSRLNTGELFF TGTGCCAGCTCACGGCTGAACACCGGGGAGCTGTTTTTT
. TRBD1 TRBJ1-3 TRBV19 CASSSRPGQGPGNTIYF TGTGCCAGTAGTAGCAGACCGGGACAGGGGCCTGGAAACACCATATATTTT
. . TRBJ1-4 TRBV6-2/TRBV6-3 CASSRTENEKLFF TGTGCCAGCAGCCGGACTGAGAATGAAAAACTGTTTTTT
once . TRBJ2-3 TRBV7-2 CASSLQRTSTDTQYF TGTGCCAGCAGCTTGCAACGGACTAGCACAGATACGCAGTATTTT
. . TRBJ2-1 TRBV10-3 CAIREGHFRNEQFF TGTGCCATCAGAGAGGGACACTTCAGGAATGAGCAGTTCTTC
few TRBD1 TRBJ1-3 TRBV7-2 CASSLAGGSGNTIYF TGTGCCAGCAGCTTGGCAGGGGGTTCTGGAAACACCATATATTTT
. . TRBJ1-2 TRBV30 CAWSRRGSDGYTF TGTGCCTGGAGTAGGAGAGGTTCCGATGGCTACACCTTC
. . TRBJ1-5 TRBV6-5 CASSYLGGSSQPQHF TGTGCCAGCAGTTACTTAGGGGGATCGAGTCAGCCCCAGCATTTT
. TRBD2 TRBJ2-1 TRBV11-3 CASSLGDSGRSWGYNEQFF TGTGCCAGCAGCTTAGGGGATAGCGGGAGGTCCTGGGGTTACAATGAGCAGTTCTTC
. . TRBJ2-3 TRBV3-1/TRBV3-2 CASSRSGEGDTQYF TGTGCCAGCAGCCGTTCGGGAGAAGGAGATACGCAGTATTTT
. . TRBJ1-1 TRBV10-3 CAISVADVNTEAFF TGTGCCATCAGTGTGGCAGATGTTAACACTGAAGCTTTCTTT